This T cell receptor beta chain comes out of a study of T cell changes during pregnancy in multiple sclerosis. The data were produced by immunoSEQ multiplex PCR, yet TCRdb's version contains in-frame clones alone and is incomplete. The table has tens of thousands of clones, roughly 92% seen once. This sample comprised CD4+ T cells from peripheral blood mononuclear cells, obtained in the second trimester of pregnancy. The sequence was collected from a female donor in good health, enrolled as a control in a pregnancy study.

This chain's CDR3 is CASSPVGAGGREDTQYF. Here the CDR3 DNA reads TGTGCCAGCAGCCCCGTGGGAGCGGGGGGGCGGGAAGATACGCAGTATTTT. The V gene is TRBV7-3, the J gene TRBJ2-3, with 10 bases that match TRBD2. Trimming removed 5 bases from V and 5 bases from J; junction bases left unmatched: 13. The CDR3 covers 17 residues. The germline V gene encodes CDR1 SGHTA and CDR2 FQGTGA.